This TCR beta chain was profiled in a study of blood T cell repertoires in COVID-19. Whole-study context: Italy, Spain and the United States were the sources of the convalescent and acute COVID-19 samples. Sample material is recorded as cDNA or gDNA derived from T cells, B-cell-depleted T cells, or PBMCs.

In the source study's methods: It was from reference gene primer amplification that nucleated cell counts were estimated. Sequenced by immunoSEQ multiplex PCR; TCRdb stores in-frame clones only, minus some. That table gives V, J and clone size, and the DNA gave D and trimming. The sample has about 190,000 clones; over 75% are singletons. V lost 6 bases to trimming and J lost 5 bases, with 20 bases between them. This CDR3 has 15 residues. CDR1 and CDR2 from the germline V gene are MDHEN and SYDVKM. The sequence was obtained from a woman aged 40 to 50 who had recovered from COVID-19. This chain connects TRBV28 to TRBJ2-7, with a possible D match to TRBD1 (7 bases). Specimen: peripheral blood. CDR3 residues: CASSSSGRGVNEQYF. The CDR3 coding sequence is TGTGCCAGCAGCTCCTCAGGCAGGGGGGTGAACGAGCAGTACTTC.